The 6 T cell receptor beta chains reported below all come from one sample, sequenced in a study of cytomegalovirus exposure and HLA in healthy donors. Primers included in the PCR were 60 Vbeta and 13 Jbeta primers. This table comes from immunoSEQ multiplex PCR, and its TCRdb copy is limited to in-frame clones, with some not included. The sample shows more than 65,000 clones, roughly 68% of them seen only once. Sequenced input: PBMCs. Every receptor here comes from a woman aged 60-70 years in good health and CMV-seropositive.

The V and J genes are TRBV30 and TRBJ2-7; 8 positions agree with TRBD2. Germline V lookup: CDR1 GTSNPN, CDR2 SVGIG (reference sequence). The CDR3 extends over 14 amino acids. The V segment lost 3 bases and the J segment 2 bases; nucleotides outside the gene matches: 6. The CDR3 loop is CAWSPRGGAYEQYF. The CDR3 DNA sequence: TGTGCCTGGAGCCCCCGGGGGGGGGCCTACGAGCAGTACTTC. Based on the CDR3 plus reference TRBV30 and TRBJ2-7, the full variable domain is SQTIHQWPATLVQPVGSPLSLECTVEGTSNPNLYWYRQAAGRGLQLLFYSVGIGQISSEVPQNLSASRPQDRQFILSSKKLLLSDSGFYLCAWSPRGGAYEQYFGPGTRLTVT.

V gene TRBV14 combines with J gene TRBJ1-2; D not certain. Germline loops: CDR1 SGHDN, CDR2 FVKESK. V lost 3 bases to trimming and J lost 3 bases, with 17 bases between them. CDR3 length: 16 residues. The CDR3 nucleotides read TGTGCCAGCAGCCACCTACCCCAGACATGGCACTATGGCTACACCTTC. Residues: CASSHLPQTWHYGYTF.

This clone was detected only a few times. J is TRBJ2-1 and V is TRBV5-6; perhaps TRBD2 as D (6 bases). V lost 3 bases and J 8 bases, leaving 12 bases between the germline ends. Germline V gene lookup returns CDR1 SGHDT and CDR2 YYEEEE. This CDR3 contains 13 residues. The CDR3 DNA follows: TGTGCCAGCAGCTCCCCGGCGGGGCATGAGCAGTTCTTC. Translated, it gives CASSSPAGHEQFF.

This rearrangement joins TRBV5-4 to TRBJ2-1; 7 bases are shared with TRBD1. This CDR3 is built from 15 residues. Germline values: CDR1 SGHNT, CDR2 YYREEE (reference sequence). Trimming took 0 bases from V and 6 from J; bases not matched to a gene: 6. The CDR3 nucleotides are TGTGCCAGCAGCTTGGGGACAGGTAACCTCAATGAGCAGTTCTTC. Translating gives CASSLGTGNLNEQFF. Full variable domain (missing parts from reference TRBV5-4 and TRBJ2-1): ETGVTQSPTHLIKTRGQQVTLRCSSQSGHNTVSWYQQALGQGPQFIFQYYREEENGRGNFPPRFSGLQFPNYSSELNVNALELDDSALYLCASSLGTGNLNEQFFGPGTRLTVL.

This clone was found a few times. The genes are TRBV5-1 and TRBJ1-6, with a possible D match to TRBD1 (6 bases). The CDR3 covers 12 residues. The V gene lost 5 bases and the J gene lost 10 bases, with 10 bases spanning the gap. Per germline, CDR1 SGHRS and CDR2 YFSETQ. The CDR3 DNA reads TGCGCCAGCAGTACAGGGAGCTCACCCCTCCACTTT. This sequence encodes CASSTGSSPLHF.

The genes are TRBV7-2 and TRBJ2-1; 7 bases are shared with TRBD2. The CDR3 covers 16 residues. Germline-derived CDR1 and CDR2 are SGHTA and FQGNSA. V trimming: 1 base; J trimming: 7 bases; junction bases outside the gene matches: 10. The CDR3, as DNA: TGTGCCAGCAGCTTAGAAGGGACTATGCCAAAAAATGAGCAGTTCTTC. As protein: CASSLEGTMPKNEQFF.